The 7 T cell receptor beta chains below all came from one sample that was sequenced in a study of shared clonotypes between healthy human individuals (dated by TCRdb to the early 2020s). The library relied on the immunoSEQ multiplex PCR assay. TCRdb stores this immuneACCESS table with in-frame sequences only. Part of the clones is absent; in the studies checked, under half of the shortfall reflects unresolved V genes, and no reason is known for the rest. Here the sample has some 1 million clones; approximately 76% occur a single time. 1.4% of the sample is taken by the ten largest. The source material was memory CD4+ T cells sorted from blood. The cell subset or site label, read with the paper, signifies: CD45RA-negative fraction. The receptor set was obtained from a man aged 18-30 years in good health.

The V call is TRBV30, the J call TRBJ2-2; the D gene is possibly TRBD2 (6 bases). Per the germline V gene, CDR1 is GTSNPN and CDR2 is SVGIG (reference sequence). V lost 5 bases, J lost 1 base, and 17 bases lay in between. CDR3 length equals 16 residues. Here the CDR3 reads CAWGPVWTKNTGELFF. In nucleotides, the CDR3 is TGTGCCTGGGGCCCCGTTTGGACTAAGAACACCGGGGAGCTGTTTTTT.

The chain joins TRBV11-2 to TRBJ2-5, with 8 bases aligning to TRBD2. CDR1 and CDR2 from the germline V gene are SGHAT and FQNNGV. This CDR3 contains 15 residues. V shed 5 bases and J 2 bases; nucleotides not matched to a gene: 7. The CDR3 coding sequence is TGTGCCAGCAGCGCATTACTAGCGGATCAAGAGACCCAGTACTTC. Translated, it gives CASSALLADQETQYF.

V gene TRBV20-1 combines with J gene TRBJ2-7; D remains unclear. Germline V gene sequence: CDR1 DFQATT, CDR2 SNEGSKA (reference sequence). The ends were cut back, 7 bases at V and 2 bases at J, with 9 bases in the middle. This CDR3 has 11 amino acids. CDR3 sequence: CSVQKTYEQYF. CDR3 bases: TGCAGTGTGCAAAAGACCTACGAGCAGTACTTC.

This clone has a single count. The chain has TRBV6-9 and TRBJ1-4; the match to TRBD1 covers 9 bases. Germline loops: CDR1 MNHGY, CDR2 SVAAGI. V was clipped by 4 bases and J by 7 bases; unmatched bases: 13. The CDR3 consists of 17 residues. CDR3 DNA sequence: TGTGCCAGCAGTTCCTGGACAGGGGTCCCGCCTACTGAAAAACTGTTTTTT. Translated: CASSSWTGVPPTEKLFF.

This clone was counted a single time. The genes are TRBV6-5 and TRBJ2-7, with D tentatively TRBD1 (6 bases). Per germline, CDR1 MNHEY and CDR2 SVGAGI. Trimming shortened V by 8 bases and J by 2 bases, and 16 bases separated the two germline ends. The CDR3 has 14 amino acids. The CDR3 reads CASRRSGQAYEQYF. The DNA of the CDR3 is TGTGCCAGCCGAAGATCGGGACAAGCCTACGAGCAGTACTTC.

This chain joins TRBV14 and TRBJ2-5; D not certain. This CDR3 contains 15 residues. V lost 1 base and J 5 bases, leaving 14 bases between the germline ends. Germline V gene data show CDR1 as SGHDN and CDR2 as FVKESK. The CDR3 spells CASSQATGSRETQYF. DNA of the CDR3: TGTGCCAGCAGCCAAGCGACTGGCTCCAGGGAGACCCAGTACTTC.

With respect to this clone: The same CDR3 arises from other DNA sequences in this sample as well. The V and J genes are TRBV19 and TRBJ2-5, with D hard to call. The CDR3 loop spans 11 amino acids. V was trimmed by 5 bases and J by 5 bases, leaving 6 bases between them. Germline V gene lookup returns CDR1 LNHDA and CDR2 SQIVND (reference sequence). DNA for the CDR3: TGTGCCAGTAGTTCAAGGGAGACCCAGTACTTC. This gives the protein CASSSRETQYF.